Listed below are T cell receptor beta chains from one sample, sequenced in a study of technical replicates of blood from several donors. Using immunoSEQ multiplex PCR, the repertoire was profiled, and TCRdb retains in-frame clones only, with some absent. Here the sample spans 68,000 or so clones, approximately 90% being singletons. Sequencing input: T cells isolated from PBMCs. The receptors shown here come from a human donor in good health. The conserved cysteine and the conserved F or W are not part of the CDR3 here.

J gene: TRBJ2-2
V gene: TRBV28
CDR3 protein: ASSFFLTSAGELF

J gene: TRBJ1-5
V gene: TRBV19
CDR3 protein: ASSTNSNQPQH

J gene: TRBJ2-7
V gene: TRBV5-1
CDR3 protein: ASSLELAGSSSYEQY

J gene: TRBJ2-7
V gene: TRBV6-1
CDR3 protein: ASNEHTGQGRNEQY

J gene: TRBJ1-4
V gene: TRBV19
CDR3 protein: ASSEEPNEKLF

J gene: TRBJ2-1
V gene: TRBV11-3
CDR3 protein: ASSYRDSNNEQF

J gene: TRBJ1-5
V gene: TRBV30
CDR3 protein: AWSYGGGNQPQH

J gene: TRBJ2-7
V gene: TRBV4-2
CDR3 protein: ASSQGDRAHEQY

J gene: TRBJ2-3
V gene: TRBV29-1
CDR3 protein: SGCTGQGSTDTQY

J gene: TRBJ2-1
V gene: TRBV15
CDR3 protein: ATSRLGDPRENEQF

J gene: TRBJ2-1
V gene: TRBV11-1
CDR3 protein: ASSPDYYSYNEQF

J gene: TRBJ1-1
V gene: TRBV7-6
CDR3 protein: ASSLGSGGSKTEAF

J gene: TRBJ2-3
V gene: TRBV4-1
CDR3 protein: ASSPTGQGGDTQY

J gene: TRBJ2-1
V gene: TRBV30
CDR3 protein: AWSPQHREQF